This T cell receptor (beta chain) originates from a study of OX40 agonist ivuxolimab in advanced cancers. Study at large: A mean age of about 56 years, range about 20 to 85, was recorded, and roughly 80% were male. Patients with prior anti-PD-1, anti-PD-L1 or anti-CTLA-4 therapy were eligible; approximately 37% had some.

This clone was picked up one time. No antigen is known for it. Study-wide findings and caveats: The average count of expanded clones was higher among CD8+ T cells than among CD4+.

Drawing of blood for sampling happened at baseline, at cycle 4 day 1, and at cycle 7 day 1. Measured with immunoSEQ multiplex PCR; TCRdb has only the in-frame clones, and not every one. The sample lists tens of thousands of clones; around nine tenths were seen once. The V gene's germline CDR1 is SEHNR and CDR2 FQNEAQ (reference sequence). V was shortened by 2 bases and J by 0 bases, with 11 bases between the two germline ends. CDR3 size: 16 residues. The source material was CD4+ or CD8+ T cells sorted from blood, sampled in a trial of the OX40 agonist ivuxolimab. This receptor was obtained from an adult with an advanced solid tumor such as melanoma, head and neck, liver or kidney cancer. The V and J genes are TRBV7-9 and TRBJ1-3; the D is unclear. The CDR3 spells CASSLKALFSGNTIYF. CDR3 DNA: TGTGCCAGCAGCTTAAAGGCCCTCTTCTCTGGAAACACCATATATTTT.